A selection of T cell receptor beta chains follows, all from one sample in a study of graft-versus-host responses after intestinal transplantation. Method: immunoSEQ multiplex PCR; TCRdb's copy keeps in-frame clones and lacks some. The sample includes about 1,800 clones, about 84% of them seen just once. The sample consisted of ileum tissue, taken 12 days after intestinal transplant. The receptor source for this set is a human patient who received an intestinal transplant, so some T cells may come from the graft donor. Both conserved end residues are trimmed from each CDR3.

TRBJ1-4	TRBV11-2	ASSLSGTGETNEKLF
TRBJ1-2	TRBV18	ASSPLSYGYT
TRBJ2-1	TRBV19	ASSRGNEQF
TRBJ1-1	TRBV6-1	ASSQAAGANTEAF
TRBJ1-2	TRBV13	ASSLAGTTNYGYT
TRBJ1-5	TRBV5-8	ASSRRFPMGQITQPQH
TRBJ2-7	TRBV7-8	ASSLADRAGTLYEQY
TRBJ1-4	TRBV30	AWSLHPPAEAPGEKLF
TRBJ1-1	TRBV5-1	ASSKEDREAF
TRBJ1-2	TRBV7-9	ASSPQRGRPSNYGYT
TRBJ2-5	TRBV7-8	ASSLKGEGETQY
TRBJ2-1	TRBV7-9	ASIPLPTSGIHNEQF
TRBJ1-1	TRBV7-9	ASSHDRGWLNTEAF
TRBJ1-2	TRBV19	ASSQKSYGYT
TRBJ2-6	TRBV28	ASSLVGGSGANVLT
TRBJ2-1	TRBV2	ASTWTSALGSSYNEQF
TRBJ1-2	TRBV7-9	ASSSRWWVSGGYT
TRBJ2-1	TRBV4-2	ASSQDKRADEQF
TRBJ2-7	TRBV4-1	ASSGTSGTYEQY
TRBJ1-2	TRBV9	ASSAGQGVGYT
TRBJ2-2	TRBV2	ASSESAGNTGELF
TRBJ2-3	TRBV15	ATSRDKGPDTQY
TRBJ2-1	TRBV10-2	ASGTLAGGGNEQF
TRBJ1-5	TRBV28	ASSLTPGGAQPQH
TRBJ2-3	TRBV29-1	SVDVSGSGTDTQY
TRBJ2-6	TRBV9	ASSVDISGANVLT
TRBJ1-3	TRBV12-5	ASGWREGERGNTIY
TRBJ2-5	TRBV25-1	ASSEFGRDLQETQY
TRBJ1-1	TRBV5-1	ASSLGPHSKTEAF
TRBJ2-7	TRBV11-3	ASSSGGYEQY
TRBJ2-5	TRBV27	ASIASPGSEETQY
TRBJ2-1	TRBV5-4	ASSLVPGGLNEQF
TRBJ1-1	TRBV19	ASSTTATNTEAF
TRBJ2-1	TRBV5-1	ASSLLPLGQSSYNEQF
TRBJ1-1	TRBV6-7	ASSYGSENTEAF
TRBJ2-3	TRBV9	ASSVTSGTSTDTQY
TRBJ2-5	TRBV7-9	ASRASGSGETQY
TRBJ2-3	TRBV4-1	ASGPDTQY
TRBJ1-2	TRBV30	AWSVTEGRAYGYT
TRBJ2-1	TRBV5-4	ASTPAGTSGLNEQF
TRBJ2-7	TRBV7-9	ASSGLQGRSYEQY
TRBJ2-2	TRBV28	ASSFSSGPWRSGELF
TRBJ2-3	TRBV5-1	ASSAALAGSTDTQY
TRBJ1-3	TRBV7-9	ASSLTRGNTIY
TRBJ2-7	TRBV7-9	ASSLRLDSYEQY
TRBJ1-5	TRBV27	ASSLGRGQPQH
TRBJ1-2	TRBV5-1	ASSVDRGNYGYT
TRBJ2-7	TRBV2	ASRGPLGPYEQY
TRBJ1-2	TRBV6-1	ASSEAVTGGHYGYT
TRBJ2-3	TRBV9	ASSVLSGIRDTQY
TRBJ2-3	TRBV18	ASSPGTGGFSDTQY
TRBJ2-1	TRBV28	ASSLYATGTENEQF
TRBJ2-1	TRBV5-8	ASSLGVLSGEQF
TRBJ2-7	TRBV4-3	ASSQEPPGLAQYEQY
TRBJ2-1	TRBV28	ASSLLLAGPYNEQF
TRBJ2-5	TRBV25-1	ACSEYLAGASETQY
TRBJ2-1	TRBV9	ASSVGSGTYNEQF
TRBJ2-2	TRBV6-6	ASRGERGYTGELF
TRBJ1-1	TRBV7-9	ASSFSKNTEAF